This is a list of T cell receptor beta chains from one sample in a study of T cells after yellow fever vaccination. MiXCR was run by TCRdb on the 5' RACE reads, yielding one entry per CDR3 protein. The table has 350,000 to 550,000 distinct CDR3 sequences, 15% to 20% seen once; the top ten hold 15% to 20%. The input for sequencing was PBMCs, taken before the yellow fever booster vaccination. These receptors all come from a man younger than 30 who received the YFV17D yellow fever vaccine. Each CDR3 is given with its conserved first and last residue. Fields, in order: V gene, D gene, clone size, J gene, CDR3 protein, CDR3 DNA. A D gene is named only where the DNA matches it firmly. Expanded clones are given a class, and other clones once, few, many or no size at all.

V gene: TRBV6-6
D gene: .
clone size: .
J gene: TRBJ1-1
CDR3 protein: CASTPERYGVAFF
CDR3 DNA: TGTGCCAGCACCCCAGAACGGTACGGGGTAGCTTTCTTT

V gene: TRBV7-3
D gene: .
clone size: .
J gene: TRBJ2-2
CDR3 protein: CASSLGPAWDTGELFF
CDR3 DNA: TGTGCCAGCAGCTTGGGACCGGCATGGGACACCGGGGAGCTGTTTTTT

V gene: TRBV5-1
D gene: .
clone size: .
J gene: TRBJ2-1
CDR3 protein: CASSLQAGSYNEQFF
CDR3 DNA: TGCGCCAGCAGCTTGCAGGCGGGCTCCTACAATGAGCAGTTCTTC

V gene: TRBV12-3/TRBV12-4
D gene: .
clone size: .
J gene: TRBJ2-3
CDR3 protein: CASSLLPLQGPYTDTQYF
CDR3 DNA: TGTGCCAGCAGTTTACTCCCCCTTCAGGGCCCTTACACAGATACGCAGTATTTT

V gene: TRBV4-3
D gene: .
clone size: few
J gene: TRBJ1-1
CDR3 protein: CASSQDLALRATAFF
CDR3 DNA: TGCGCCAGCAGCCAAGATTTAGCTTTACGGGCGACCGCTTTCTTT

V gene: TRBV5-4
D gene: .
clone size: .
J gene: TRBJ2-5
CDR3 protein: CASSRREPETQYF
CDR3 DNA: TGTGCCAGCAGCCGGAGGGAACCCGAGACCCAGTACTTC

V gene: TRBV4-1
D gene: .
clone size: many
J gene: TRBJ1-2
CDR3 protein: CASSQVVGVGGYTF
CDR3 DNA: TGCGCCAGCAGCCAAGTAGTCGGGGTTGGTGGCTACACCTTC

V gene: TRBV15
D gene: .
clone size: .
J gene: TRBJ2-1
CDR3 protein: CATSRASGDWGEQFF
CDR3 DNA: TGTGCCACCAGCAGAGCGTCCGGGGACTGGGGTGAGCAGTTCTTC

V gene: TRBV6-1
D gene: .
clone size: .
J gene: TRBJ1-3
CDR3 protein: CASSEAPGYGNTIYF
CDR3 DNA: TGTGCCAGCAGTGAAGCTCCAGGGTATGGAAACACCATATATTTT

V gene: TRBV7-6
D gene: TRBD1
clone size: few
J gene: TRBJ2-2
CDR3 protein: CASSLQQGANTGELFF
CDR3 DNA: TGTGCCAGCAGCTTACAACAGGGGGCGAACACCGGGGAGCTGTTTTTT

V gene: TRBV5-1
D gene: .
clone size: .
J gene: TRBJ1-1
CDR3 protein: CASSFGQGRADTEAFF
CDR3 DNA: TGCGCCAGCAGCTTCGGGCAGGGGCGGGCGGACACTGAAGCTTTCTTT

V gene: TRBV7-9
D gene: TRBD1
clone size: .
J gene: TRBJ1-6
CDR3 protein: CASSPLGQGNSPLHF
CDR3 DNA: TGTGCCAGCAGCCCATTAGGACAGGGTAATTCACCCCTCCACTTT

V gene: TRBV7-9
D gene: .
clone size: .
J gene: TRBJ1-2
CDR3 protein: CASSLSGQTNGYTF
CDR3 DNA: TGTGCCAGCAGCTTATCAGGGCAGACGAATGGCTACACCTTC

V gene: TRBV6-2/TRBV6-3
D gene: .
clone size: .
J gene: TRBJ2-3
CDR3 protein: CASSWEARDTQYF
CDR3 DNA: TGTGCCAGCAGTTGGGAGGCCCGTGATACGCAGTATTTT

V gene: TRBV12-3/TRBV12-4
D gene: TRBD2
clone size: .
J gene: TRBJ2-1
CDR3 protein: CASSCRLAGDAMQFF
CDR3 DNA: TGTGCCAGCAGTTGTCGACTAGCGGGGGACGCTATGCAGTTCTTC

V gene: TRBV19
D gene: TRBD1
clone size: .
J gene: TRBJ1-2
CDR3 protein: CASRPQGTNNYGYTF
CDR3 DNA: TGTGCCAGTAGACCACAGGGGACTAACAACTATGGCTACACCTTC